The subject of this entry is one T cell receptor (beta chain). Antigen specificity is unknown. This sample was included in a study of monozygotic twins with inflammatory bowel disease. Study-wide results and caveats: The data gave no support to a single strong IBD-associated signal or clonotype.

TCRdb re-called the 5' RACE reads and catalogs CDR3 proteins one per entry, DNA excluded. Across some 160,000 distinct CDR3 sequences, the top ten clones capture around 7% of the sample. CDR3 length equals 13 residues. It was from whole blood, with no T cell sorting, that total RNA was isolated. The clonotype comes from a human donor with ulcerative colitis or Crohn's disease, or a healthy co-twin of an affected twin (not recorded which). Sample: blood. The V and J genes are TRBV12-3 or TRBV12-4 and TRBJ2-7; no DNA is available, so the TRBD1 call from TCRdb remains unchecked. CDR3 amino acids: CASTAGHNYEQYF.